What follows are 25 T cell receptor beta chains derived from one specimen sequenced in a study of OX40 agonist ivuxolimab in advanced cancers. Produced via immunoSEQ multiplex PCR; TCRdb's table is partial and in-frame only. The sample lists more than 15,000 clones, more than 75% occurring once. Sequencing was performed on CD4+ or CD8+ T cells sorted from blood, taken in a trial of the OX40 agonist ivuxolimab. Every receptor here comes from an adult with an advanced solid tumor such as melanoma, head and neck, liver or kidney cancer.

J is TRBJ2-4 and V is TRBV6-5; TRBD1 agrees at 7 bases. Losses at the gene ends were 5 bases for V and 8 bases for J; bases not matched to a gene: 12. CDR1 is MNHEY, CDR2 SVGAGI, per germline. The CDR3 is 15 amino acids. CDR3: CASSATFNRGDIQYF. CDR3 nucleotides: TGTGCCAGCAGTGCGACTTTTAACAGGGGAGACATTCAGTACTTC.

The gene calls are TRBV27 and TRBJ2-3; D is possibly TRBD2 (5 bases). The CDR3 runs to 17 residues. V was cut by 5 bases and J by 3 bases, with 21 bases left in between. Germline lookup yields CDR1 MNHEY and CDR2 SMNVEV (reference sequence). CDR3 DNA sequence: TGTGCCAGCAGTCCTCCTCCACTAGAATTTCCTACAGATACGCAGTATTTT. This sequence encodes CASSPPPLEFPTDTQYF.

The rearrangement joins TRBV5-8 to TRBJ2-2; D not certain. Looked up from germline, CDR1 is SGHTS and CDR2 is YDEGEE. This CDR3 contains 13 residues. V was trimmed by 1 base and J by 6 bases, leaving 7 bases between them. DNA of the CDR3: TGTGCCAGCAGCTTGAGGGTCGCCGGGGAGCTGTTTTTT. Protein product: CASSLRVAGELFF.

This clone was seen only a few times. Different DNA sequences within this sample yield the same CDR3. This chain joins TRBV28 and TRBJ2-1; no clear D gene. CDR1 and CDR2 from the germline V gene are MDHEN and SYDVKM. Trimming left V 4 bases short and J 7 bases short, with 2 bases between. The CDR3 extends over 10 amino acids. CDR3 amino acids: CASSYNEQFF. The CDR3 DNA sequence: TGTGCCAGCAGTTATAATGAGCAGTTCTTC. The whole variable domain, filled in from reference TRBV28 and TRBJ2-1, reads DVKVTQSSRYLVKRTGEKVFLECVQDMDHENMFWYRQDPGLGLRLIYFSYDVKMKEKGDIPEGYSVSREKKERFSLILESASTNQTSMYLCASSYNEQFFGPGTRLTVL.

The V gene is TRBV4-1, the J gene TRBJ2-2; D is uncertain. V was cut by 0 bases and J by 6 bases, with 8 bases left in between. CDR1 and CDR2 (germline): MGHRA, YSYEKL. There are 14 residues in the CDR3. The CDR3 loop reads CASSQDQGPGELFF. As DNA, the CDR3 is TGCGCCAGCAGCCAAGATCAAGGCCCCGGGGAGCTGTTTTTT.

The rearrangement joins TRBV10-1 to TRBJ2-1; D call uncertain. Trimming left V 2 bases short and J 0 bases short, with 11 bases between. The CDR3 runs 16 residues. The germline V gene encodes CDR1 WNHNN and CDR2 SYGVQD (reference sequence). CDR3 sequence: CASSEVGMGSYNEQFF. CDR3 nucleotide sequence: TGCGCCAGCAGTGAGGTTGGGATGGGCTCCTACAATGAGCAGTTCTTC.

The chain has TRBV11-2 and TRBJ1-4; D possibly corresponds to TRBD1 (6 bases). CDR1 SGHAT and CDR2 FQNNGV come from the germline V gene. Trimming removed 2 bases at V and 3 bases at J, with 10 bases between. CDR3 length equals 15 residues. CDR3 nucleotide sequence: TGTGCCAGCAGCTTATGGGCAGGGGCTAATGAAAAACTGTTTTTT. It specifies CASSLWAGANEKLFF.

The chain links TRBV6-1 to TRBJ2-7, with D perhaps TRBD1 (6 bases). The CDR3 has 12 amino acids. Germline assignment: CDR1 MNHNS and CDR2 SASEGT. Trimming shortened V by 5 bases and J by 7 bases, and 12 bases separated the two germline ends. The CDR3 DNA is TGTGCCAGCAGTACAGGGTGGGGGGAGCAGTACTTC. The encoded protein is CASSTGWGEQYF.

The CDR3, as DNA: TGCGCCAGCGTAATGGGGGGCAAAGCTTTCTTT. The encoded protein is CASVMGGKAFF. The rearrangement uses TRBV5-1 and TRBJ1-1; a possible D gene is TRBD1 (6 bases). The CDR3 covers 11 residues. Trimming stripped 7 bases from V and 9 bases from J, with 13 bases between. From germline, CDR1 is SGHRS and CDR2 YFSETQ.

The J gene is TRBJ2-7, the V gene TRBV4-1, with TRBD2 as a possible D gene (7 bases). The CDR3 spans 15 residues. V lost 0 bases, J lost 2 bases, and 11 bases lay in between. Germline loops: CDR1 MGHRA, CDR2 YSYEKL. The CDR3 sequence is CASSQEGGGTYEQYF. The CDR3, as DNA: TGCGCCAGCAGCCAAGAAGGGGGGGGTACCTACGAGCAGTACTTC.

The rearrangement links TRBV6-1 to TRBJ2-7; D is undetermined. From germline, CDR1 is MNHNS and CDR2 SASEGT. V lost 5 bases and J lost 6, with 14 bases in between. The CDR3 is made up of 13 amino acids. CDR3 coding DNA: TGTGCCAGCAGTTTTGTCAACCTAGGCGAGCAGTACTTC. It encodes CASSFVNLGEQYF.

V usage is TRBV7-9 and J usage is TRBJ2-1; D is perhaps TRBD2 (5 bases). Trimming removed 5 bases at V and 0 bases at J, with 14 bases between. The germline CDR1 and CDR2 sequences are SEHNR and FQNEAQ (reference sequence). CDR3 size: 16 residues. CDR3: CASSPTGSLSYNEQFF. CDR3 DNA sequence: TGTGCCAGCAGCCCGACGGGGTCACTCTCCTACAATGAGCAGTTCTTC.

A remark on this clone: The DNA is left out, because the CDR3 cannot be placed on it with certainty; the CDR3 is given as TCRdb lists it. The rearrangement uses TRBV6-5 and TRBJ2-7. The CDR3 has 15 amino acids, counting both end residues. CDR1 is MNHEY and CDR2 is SVGAGI in the germline V gene. The chain's CDR3 is CASSSSGWGIYEQYF.

The rearrangement uses TRBV1 and TRBJ2-3; the table's D call TRBD2 went unverified against the DNA. TRBV1 is a pseudogene locus. The CDR3 totals 17 residues. This CDR3 reads CTSSQDKGGASTDTQYF. Here the CDR3 DNA reads TGCACCAGCAGCCAAGATAAGGGGGGGGCCAGCACAGATACGCAGTATTTT.

DNA for the CDR3: TGTGCCAGCAGTCCCACGGTGGCGTGGCCGACAGATACGCAGTATTTT. Its translation: CASSPTVAWPTDTQYF. This chain links TRBV27 with TRBJ2-3; D is unclear. There are 16 residues in the CDR3. Germline loops: CDR1 MNHEY, CDR2 SMNVEV (reference sequence). Trimming took 5 bases from V and 3 from J, leaving 18 bases between them.

The rearrangement links TRBV5-1 to TRBJ1-2, with D unresolved. V lost 0 bases and J lost 7, with 16 bases in between. The CDR3 runs to 15 residues. The germline CDR1 and CDR2 sequences are SGHRS and YFSETQ. The chain's CDR3 is CASSLDLGSPSGYTF. CDR3 DNA sequence: TGCGCCAGCAGCTTGGACTTGGGGTCCCCGTCTGGCTACACCTTC.

The chain has TRBV13 and TRBJ2-7; D is unclear. The germline V and J ends were trimmed by 2 bases and 4 bases, with 6 bases remaining between them. The CDR3 is 12 amino acids. Looked up from germline, CDR1 is PRHDT and CDR2 is FYEKMQ (reference sequence). This chain's CDR3 is CASSLWGYEQYF. The CDR3 nucleotides are TGTGCCAGCAGCTTATGGGGTTACGAGCAGTACTTC. Full variable domain (outside the CDR3, taken from reference TRBV13 and TRBJ2-7): AAGVIQSPRHLIKEKRETATLKCYPIPRHDTVYWYQQGPGQDPQFLISFYEKMQSDKGSIPDRFSAQQFSDYHSELNMSSLELGDSALYFCASSLWGYEQYFGPGTRLTVT.

The rearrangement uses TRBV11-2 and TRBJ2-5; D tentatively fits TRBD1 or TRBD2 (5 bases each). CDR3 length: 16 amino acids. In germline, CDR1 is SGHAT, CDR2 FQNNGV. V lost 3 bases and J 4 bases, leaving 18 bases between the germline ends. DNA of the CDR3: TGTGCCAGCAGCTTCGGAACCGGGACCGAAATAGAGACCCAGTACTTC. It specifies CASSFGTGTEIETQYF.

The J gene is TRBJ2-1, the V gene TRBV19, with D unclear. Trimming cost V 4 bases and J 1 base, with 5 bases left between them. This CDR3 has 13 residues. Looked up from germline, CDR1 is LNHDA and CDR2 is SQIVND (reference sequence). The CDR3 DNA reads TGTGCCAGTAGTACTAGTTCCTACAATGAGCAGTTCTTC. It translates to CASSTSSYNEQFF.

The genes are TRBV13 and TRBJ2-1, with TRBD2 matching over 9 bases. This CDR3 is 17 amino acids long. Trimming at V came to 4 bases and at J to 7 bases, leaving 14 bases not matched to a gene. The V gene's germline CDR1 is PRHDT and CDR2 FYEKMQ (reference sequence). The DNA of the CDR3 is TGTGCCAGCAGCTCTAACGAGGGCGGGGGGGCGTGGAATGAGCAGTTCTTC. Translation gives CASSSNEGGGAWNEQFF.

The chain employs TRBV19 and TRBJ2-5; D call uncertain. Germline V gene data show CDR1 as LNHDA and CDR2 as SQIVND (reference sequence). Trimming left V 1 base short and J 0 bases short, with 12 bases between. The length of the CDR3 is 16 residues. This CDR3 reads CASSIGPPQYQETQYF. CDR3 in DNA: TGTGCCAGTAGTATAGGCCCTCCACAGTACCAAGAGACCCAGTACTTC.

CDR3 region: CASSVEGAADTQYF. The CDR3, as DNA: TGTGCCAGCAGCGTAGAAGGGGCGGCAGATACGCAGTATTTT. The rearrangement uses TRBV9 and TRBJ2-3; D might be TRBD1 (5 bases). The CDR3 contains 14 residues. Germline CDR1 SGDLS, CDR2 YYNGEE. V was trimmed by 0 bases and J by 4 bases, leaving 9 bases between them.

The chain carries TRBV18 and TRBJ1-3; D perhaps matches TRBD1 (6 bases). CDR1 and CDR2 (germline): KGHSH, LQKENI. V lost 4 bases, J lost 2 bases, and 18 bases lay in between. The CDR3 runs to 17 residues. The CDR3 spells CASSLLATQGTGNTIYF. DNA for the CDR3: TGTGCCAGCTCACTTCTTGCCACACAGGGTACTGGAAACACCATATATTTT.

The chain joins TRBV6-5 to TRBJ2-2; 8 nucleotides agree with TRBD2. The length of the CDR3 is 15 residues. Losses at the gene ends were 0 bases for V and 6 bases for J; bases not matched to a gene: 3. Germline CDR1 is MNHEY and CDR2 is SVGAGI. The CDR3 here is CASSYSSSGAGELFF. Here the CDR3 DNA reads TGTGCCAGCAGTTACTCGAGTAGCGGGGCCGGGGAGCTGTTTTTT.

J is TRBJ1-1 and V is TRBV6-1; D perhaps matches TRBD1 (5 bases). The CDR3 is 15 residues long. The V end was cut by 2 bases, the J end by 0 bases, with 10 bases between. Germline V gives CDR1 MNHNS, CDR2 SASEGT. The CDR3 region has the DNA TGTGCCAGCAGTGAACAGACAGTTCTGAACACTGAAGCTTTCTTT. Amino acid sequence: CASSEQTVLNTEAFF.